The TCR beta chain under discussion was sequenced for a study of blood T cell repertoires in COVID-19. Turning to the study itself: Material from acute and convalescent COVID-19 was sourced from the United States, Italy and Spain. PBMCs, B-cell-depleted T cells, or T cells were the source of the cDNA or gDNA that made up the material.

Per the original data handling: From reference gene primer amplification, estimates of nucleated cell counts were derived. Profiling relied on immunoSEQ multiplex PCR, and the TCRdb table lists in-frame clones only, not all of them. For V, J and clone size, that table is used; D and trimming come from the DNA. The table records roughly 190,000 clones, 80% to 95% of them present only once. Unmatched junction bases numbered 8, after V lost 4 bases and J lost 5 bases. The CDR3 is 15 residues long. Per the germline V gene, CDR1 is SNHLY and CDR2 is FYNNEI. The receptor comes from a man in his fifties with acute or convalescent COVID-19. Material for sequencing was peripheral blood. This chain links TRBV2 with TRBJ2-5, with TRBD2 matching 9 bases. The CDR3 coding sequence is TGTGCCAGCAGTGTCCAGCGGGGGGATGGGGAGACCCAGTACTTC. Residues: CASSVQRGDGETQYF.